These 9 T cell receptor beta chains came from one sample sequenced in a study of OX40 agonist ivuxolimab in advanced cancers. Preparation of the library involved the immunoSEQ multiplex PCR assay. TCRdb carries this immuneACCESS record with in-frame sequences only. Its versions omit some clonotypes, under half of them owing to an unresolved V gene in the studies checked, with the rest unexplained. The sample data list roughly 70,000 clones, and around 85% of these were observed just once. Jointly, the top ten make up 3.5% to 4.5% of the sample. The sample was CD4+ or CD8+ T cells sorted from blood, taken in a trial of the OX40 agonist ivuxolimab. Receptors were obtained from an adult with an advanced solid tumor such as melanoma, head and neck, liver or kidney cancer.

The chain employs TRBV6-5 and TRBJ1-2, with no clear D. Germline V gives CDR1 MNHEY, CDR2 SVGAGI. The ends were cut back, 2 bases at V and 2 bases at J, with 12 bases in the middle. The CDR3 covers 15 residues. CDR3 sequence reads: CASSYHRFENYGYTF. The CDR3 DNA reads TGTGCCAGCAGTTACCATAGGTTTGAGAACTATGGCTACACCTTC.

The rearrangement links TRBV5-1 to TRBJ2-7; possibly TRBD1 for D (5 bases). V was trimmed by 7 bases and J by 2 bases, leaving 19 bases between them. This CDR3 is built from 15 residues. From germline, CDR1 is SGHRS and CDR2 YFSETQ. The CDR3 reads CASGFSDRLPYEQYF. The CDR3 DNA reads as TGCGCCAGCGGATTTTCCGACAGATTACCCTACGAGCAGTACTTC. Full variable domain (outside the CDR3, taken from reference TRBV5-1 and TRBJ2-7): KAGVTQTPRYLIKTRGQQVTLSCSPISGHRSVSWYQQTPGQGLQFLFEYFSETQRNKGNFPGRFSGRQFSNSRSEMNVSTLELGDSALYLCASGFSDRLPYEQYFGPGTRLTVT.

The rearrangement joins TRBV14 to TRBJ2-1; perhaps TRBD1 as D (5 bases). This CDR3 has 15 residues. Germline loops: CDR1 SGHDN, CDR2 FVKESK. Trimming left V 1 base short and J 5 bases short, with 12 bases between. The CDR3, as DNA: TGTGCCAGCAGCCAAGGTCAGGGATGGAACAATGAGCAGTTCTTC. Amino acids: CASSQGQGWNNEQFF.

The rearrangement links TRBV7-6 to TRBJ1-5; 7 nucleotides line up with TRBD1. The CDR3 consists of 14 residues. In germline, CDR1 is SGHVS, CDR2 FNYEAQ. V shed 4 bases, J shed 4 bases, and the junction held 4 bases outside the gene matches. This CDR3 is CASSSGTVNQPQHF. The CDR3, as DNA: TGTGCCAGCAGCTCCGGGACAGTTAATCAGCCCCAGCATTTT.

The rearrangement joins TRBV6-1 to TRBJ2-3; 7 nucleotides line up with TRBD1. Germline V lookup: CDR1 MNHNS, CDR2 SASEGT. This CDR3 region has 14 residues. Trimming at V came to 5 bases and at J to 1 base, leaving 3 bases not matched to a gene. The CDR3 coding sequence is TGTGCCAGCAGTACAGGGGTGGGCACAGATACGCAGTATTTT. Translating gives CASSTGVGTDTQYF.

The chain is built from TRBV7-8 and TRBJ2-5, with 8 bases that match TRBD1. Per the germline V gene, CDR1 is SGHVS and CDR2 is FQNEAQ. The CDR3 consists of 13 residues. The trim removed 5 bases at V and 4 bases at J, leaving 3 bases unmatched. The DNA of the CDR3 is TGTGCCAGCAGCCCAGGGACAGGAGAGACCCAGTACTTC. This codes for CASSPGTGETQYF.

This clone has just one count. DNA for the CDR3: TGTGCCAGTAGTATTACAGGGGGCCCCTACGAGCAGTACTTC. Protein product: CASSITGGPYEQYF. The chain links TRBV19 to TRBJ2-7; the match to TRBD1 covers 9 bases. The CDR3 sequence is 14 residues long. CDR1 and CDR2 (germline): LNHDA, SQIVND (reference sequence). V gave up 3 bases and J gave up 2 bases; unmatched junction bases: 2. Full variable domain (rest looked up from reference TRBV19 and TRBJ2-7): DGGITQSPKYLFRKEGQNVTLSCEQNLNHDAMYWYRQDPGQGLRLIYYSQIVNDFQKGDIAEGYSVSREKKESFPLTVTSAQKNPTAFYLCASSITGGPYEQYFGPGTRLTVT.

The chain links TRBV6-7 to TRBJ1-5; unclear D gene. TRBV6-7 is designated an ORF whose function remains uncertain. Trimming removed 6 bases at V and 7 bases at J, with 16 bases between. There are 14 residues in the CDR3. CDR3 residues: CASRGPTRRQPQHF. The CDR3 DNA reads TGTGCCAGCAGAGGACCCACCAGGCGACAGCCCCAGCATTTT.

The chain uses TRBV30 and TRBJ1-2; TRBD1 agrees at 9 bases. Germline assignment: CDR1 GTSNPN and CDR2 SVGIG (reference sequence). This CDR3 region has 12 residues. V was pared by 1 base and J by 6 bases, with 0 bases of the junction left unmatched. The CDR3 region is CAWSGTGDGYTF. DNA of the CDR3: TGTGCCTGGAGTGGGACAGGGGATGGCTACACCTTC.